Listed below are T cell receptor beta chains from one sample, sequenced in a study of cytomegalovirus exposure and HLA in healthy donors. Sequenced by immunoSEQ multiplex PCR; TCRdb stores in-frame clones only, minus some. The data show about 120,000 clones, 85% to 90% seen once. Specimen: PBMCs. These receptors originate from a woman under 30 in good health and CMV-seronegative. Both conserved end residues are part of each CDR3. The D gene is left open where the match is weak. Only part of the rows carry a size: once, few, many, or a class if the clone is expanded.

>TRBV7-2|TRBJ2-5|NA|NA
TGTGCCAGCAGCTTAGACAGCCAAGAGACCCAGTACTTC
CASSLDSQETQYF
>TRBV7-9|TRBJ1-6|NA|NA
TGTGCCAGCAGCTACGGGAATTCACCCCTCCACTTT
CASSYGNSPLHF
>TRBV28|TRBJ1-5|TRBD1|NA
TGTGCCGGTAAGTCCGGGACAGGGGCTTCCAATCAGCCCCAGCATTTT
CAGKSGTGASNQPQHF
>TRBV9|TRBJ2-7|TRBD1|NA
TGTGCCAGCAGCCCCGGACAGGGGGACGAGCAGTACTTC
CASSPGQGDEQYF
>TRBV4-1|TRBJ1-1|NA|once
TGCGCCAGCAGCCACGAGACAGGAATGAACACTGAAGCTTTCTTT
CASSHETGMNTEAFF
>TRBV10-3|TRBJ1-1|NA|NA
TGTGCCATCAGTGAAACGGAGCCCACTGAAGCTTTCTTT
CAISETEPTEAFF
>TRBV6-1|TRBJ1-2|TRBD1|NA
TGTGCCAGCAGTCGACAGGGGAACTATGGCTACACCTTC
CASSRQGNYGYTF
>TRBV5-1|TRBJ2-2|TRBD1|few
TGCGCCAGCAGATATACAGGGGACCACACCGGGGAGCTGTTTTTT
CASRYTGDHTGELFF
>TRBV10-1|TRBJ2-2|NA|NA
TGCGCCAGCAGTGACTTCTCAGGGGAACGCACCGGGGAGCTGTTTTTT
CASSDFSGERTGELFF
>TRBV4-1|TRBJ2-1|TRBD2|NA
TGCGCCAGCAGCCAAGCGAGCGGGGGGGTGGATGAGCAGTTCTTC
CASSQASGGVDEQFF
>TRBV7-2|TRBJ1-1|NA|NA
TGTGCCAGCAGCCCACCCGGGGGGCACACTGAAGCTTTCTTT
CASSPPGGHTEAFF
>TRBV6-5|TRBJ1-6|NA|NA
TGTGCCAGCAATCGACGGGAAGGAAATTCACCCCTCCACTTT
CASNRREGNSPLHF
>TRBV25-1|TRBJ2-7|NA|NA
TGTGCCAGCAGTGAAACCGTGAAGAAAGCAACCCTCGACGAGCAGTACTTC
CASSETVKKATLDEQYF
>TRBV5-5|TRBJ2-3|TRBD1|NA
TGTGCCGCGGGACAGGGTACAGATACGCAGTATTTT
CAAGQGTDTQYF
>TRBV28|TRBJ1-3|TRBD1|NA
TGTGCCAGCAGTTTACTTGGCGACAGGGGGGCCAGAAACACCATATATTTT
CASSLLGDRGARNTIYF
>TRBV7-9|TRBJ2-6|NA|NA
TGTGCCAGCAGCTTCAACTCTGGGGCCAACGTCCTGACTTTC
CASSFNSGANVLTF
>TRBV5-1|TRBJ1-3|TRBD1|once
TGCGCCAGCAGCCCGGGACAGTCAGGAAACACCATATATTTT
CASSPGQSGNTIYF
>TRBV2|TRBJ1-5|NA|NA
TGTGCCAGCAGTGAAGTCGCAGGGGCTGTTCAGCCCCAGCATTTT
CASSEVAGAVQPQHF
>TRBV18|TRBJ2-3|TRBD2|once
TGTGCCAGCTCACCAGAATCGCGGGGGGACACAGATACGCAGTATTTT
CASSPESRGDTDTQYF
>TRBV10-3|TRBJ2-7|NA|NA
TGTGCCACCCGGGGTGGGTTGGCGGGCTACGAGCAGTACTTC
CATRGGLAGYEQYF
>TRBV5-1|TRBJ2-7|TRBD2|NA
TGCGCCAGCAGCTTGGTCGCGGGAGGTTACGAGCAGTACTTC
CASSLVAGGYEQYF
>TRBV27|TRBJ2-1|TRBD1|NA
TGTGCCAGCAGTTTTTTAAGGAAATTTCAGGGGGTAGATTGGAATGAGCAGTTCTTC
CASSFLRKFQGVDWNEQFF
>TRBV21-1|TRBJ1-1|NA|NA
TGTGCCAGCAGCAAAATGGCGGCCTCGTCCACTGAAGCTTTCTTT
CASSKMAASSTEAFF
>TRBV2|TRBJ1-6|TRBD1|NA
TGTGCCAGCAGCAGGGACAGCTCCTATAATTCACCCCTCCACTTT
CASSRDSSYNSPLHF
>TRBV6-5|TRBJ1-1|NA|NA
TGTGCCAGCAGAACGCCAGGGGCGAACACTGAAGCTTTCTTT
CASRTPGANTEAFF
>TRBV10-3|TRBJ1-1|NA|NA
TGTGCCATCAGTGAAAGGGGGAACACTGAAGCTTTCTTT
CAISERGNTEAFF
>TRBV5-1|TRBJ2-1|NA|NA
TGCGCCAGCAGCTTGGTGAGCTCCTACAATGAGCAGTTCTTC
CASSLVSSYNEQFF
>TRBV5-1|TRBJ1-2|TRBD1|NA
TGCGCCACCGGGAGAGGACAGGGCGGCTACACCTTC
CATGRGQGGYTF
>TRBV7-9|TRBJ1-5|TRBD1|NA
TGTGCCAGCAGCGACAACAGGGGGCTTCAGCCCCAGCATTTT
CASSDNRGLQPQHF
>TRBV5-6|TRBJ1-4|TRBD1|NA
TGTGCCAGCAGCGATACAGGGGACGGGAACGAAAAACTGTTTTTT
CASSDTGDGNEKLFF
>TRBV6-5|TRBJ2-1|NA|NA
TGTGCCAGCAGTTACGACAGCAACAATGAGCAGTTCTTC
CASSYDSNNEQFF
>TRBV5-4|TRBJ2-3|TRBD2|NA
TGTGCCAGCAGCCCTTCGACTAGCGGGGGAACCTATAGCACAGATACGCAGTATTTT
CASSPSTSGGTYSTDTQYF
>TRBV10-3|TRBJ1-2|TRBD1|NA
TGTGCCATCAGTGTAGCAGGGGGCCCGGATGGCTACACCTTC
CAISVAGGPDGYTF
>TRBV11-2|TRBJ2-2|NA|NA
TGTGCCAGCAGCTTAGTCCAGGGGACCACCGGGGAGCTGTTTTTT
CASSLVQGTTGELFF
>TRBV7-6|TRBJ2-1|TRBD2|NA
TGTGCCAGCAGCTTACAAGCGGGGGGGTACTACAATGAGCAGTTCTTC
CASSLQAGGYYNEQFF
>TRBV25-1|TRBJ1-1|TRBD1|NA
TGTGCCAGCAGTGTAACAGGGGTTATTGAAGCTTTCTTT
CASSVTGVIEAFF
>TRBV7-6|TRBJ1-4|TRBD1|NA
TGTGCCAGCAGCTTGAGGACAGGGGACGAAAAACTGTTTTTT
CASSLRTGDEKLFF